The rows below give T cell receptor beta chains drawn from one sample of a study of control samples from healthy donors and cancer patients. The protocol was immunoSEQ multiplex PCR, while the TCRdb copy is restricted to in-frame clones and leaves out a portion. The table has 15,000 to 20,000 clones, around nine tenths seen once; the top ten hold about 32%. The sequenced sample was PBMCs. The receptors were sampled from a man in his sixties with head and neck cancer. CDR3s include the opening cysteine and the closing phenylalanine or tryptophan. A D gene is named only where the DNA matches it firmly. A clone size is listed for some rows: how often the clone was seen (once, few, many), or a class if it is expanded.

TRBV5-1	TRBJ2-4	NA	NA	CASSLEGSDIQYF	TGCGCCAGCAGCTTGGAAGGTAGCGACATTCAGTACTTC
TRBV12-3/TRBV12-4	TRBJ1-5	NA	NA	CASSLIDQPQHF	TGTGCCAGCAGTTTAATAGATCAGCCCCAGCATTTT
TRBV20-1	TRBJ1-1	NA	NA	CSASFDTEAFF	TGCAGTGCTAGTTTCGACACTGAAGCTTTCTTT
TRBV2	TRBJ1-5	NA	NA	CASSRDNNQPQHF	TGTGCCAGCAGCAGGGACAACAATCAGCCCCAGCATTTT
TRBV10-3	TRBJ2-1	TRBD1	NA	CAISGQGNNEQFF	TGTGCCATCAGTGGACAGGGTAACAATGAGCAGTTCTTC
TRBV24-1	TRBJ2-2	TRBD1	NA	CATSDPRTGSRELFF	TGTGCCACCAGTGACCCTCGGACAGGGTCCAGGGAGCTGTTTTTT
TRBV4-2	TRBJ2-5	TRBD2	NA	CASSLAAGGSPETQYF	TGTGCCAGCAGCCTAGCTGCGGGGGGCTCTCCGGAGACCCAGTACTTC
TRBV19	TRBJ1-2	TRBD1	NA	CASSVDRGYGYTF	TGTGCCAGTAGTGTTGACAGGGGGTATGGCTACACCTTC
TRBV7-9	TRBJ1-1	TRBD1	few	CASSSQGGPEAFF	TGTGCCAGCAGCTCCCAGGGGGGCCCTGAAGCTTTCTTT
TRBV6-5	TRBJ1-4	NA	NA	CASSRTEKTKLFF	TGTGCCAGCAGTAGGACTGAGAAGACGAAACTGTTTTTT
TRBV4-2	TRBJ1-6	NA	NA	CASSQDTKVRFNSPLHF	TGTGCCAGCAGCCAAGATACCAAGGTTCGGTTTAATTCACCCCTCCACTTT
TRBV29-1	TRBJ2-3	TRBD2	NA	CSGGGGPADTQYF	TGCAGCGGCGGGGGGGGCCCCGCAGATACGCAGTATTTT
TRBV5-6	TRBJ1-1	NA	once	CASSPHGGATEAFF	TGTGCCAGCAGCCCCCACGGGGGAGCCACTGAAGCTTTCTTT
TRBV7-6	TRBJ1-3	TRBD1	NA	CASSYQTGGSGNTIYF	TGTGCCAGCAGCTACCAGACAGGGGGCTCTGGAAACACCATATATTTT
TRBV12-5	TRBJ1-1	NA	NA	CASGLGPPEAFF	TGTGCTAGTGGTTTGGGTCCCCCCGAGGCTTTCTTT
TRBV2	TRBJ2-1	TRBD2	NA	CASEPAGLHNEQFF	TGTGCCAGCGAACCAGCGGGGCTACACAATGAGCAGTTCTTC
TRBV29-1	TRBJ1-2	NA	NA	CSVESGSYYGYTF	TGCAGCGTTGAATCCGGCAGCTACTATGGCTACACCTTC
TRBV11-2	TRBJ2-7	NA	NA	CASSQTGNKYEQYF	TGTGCCAGCAGCCAAACAGGGAACAAATACGAGCAGTACTTC
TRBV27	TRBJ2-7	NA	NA	CASSLLGRENEQYF	TGTGCCAGCAGTTTACTCGGCCGTGAGAACGAGCAGTACTTC
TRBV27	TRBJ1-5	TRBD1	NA	CASGGQGSNQPQHF	TGTGCCAGCGGGGGACAGGGGAGCAATCAGCCCCAGCATTTT
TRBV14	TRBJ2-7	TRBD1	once	CASSQGSGGRLYEQYF	TGTGCCAGCAGCCAAGGTTCAGGGGGAAGGCTCTACGAGCAGTACTTC
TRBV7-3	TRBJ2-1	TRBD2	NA	CASSFRGTSGAGEQFF	TGTGCCAGCAGCTTCCGGGGGACTAGCGGGGCAGGTGAGCAGTTCTTC
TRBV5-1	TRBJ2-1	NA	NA	CASSSGSGNEQFF	TGCGCCAGCAGCTCAGGGTCGGGCAATGAGCAGTTCTTC
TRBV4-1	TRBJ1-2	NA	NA	CASSQSGGDGYTF	TGCGCCAGCAGCCAATCGGGGGGGGATGGCTACACCTTC
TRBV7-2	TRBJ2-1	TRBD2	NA	CASSATSGGYNEQFF	TGTGCCAGCAGCGCGACTAGCGGGGGTTACAATGAGCAGTTCTTC
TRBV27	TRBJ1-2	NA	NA	CASSPFGTGPRYGYTF	TGTGCCAGCAGTCCCTTCGGGACGGGTCCTAGGTATGGCTACACCTTC
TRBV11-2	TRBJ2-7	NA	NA	CASSPGAGGYEQYF	TGTGCCAGCAGCCCAGGGGCAGGGGGGTACGAGCAGTACTTC
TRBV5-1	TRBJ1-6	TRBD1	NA	CASSLGQVERSYNSPLHF	TGCGCCAGCAGCTTAGGACAGGTCGAAAGGTCCTATAATTCACCCCTCCACTTT
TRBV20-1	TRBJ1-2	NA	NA	CSVGRGYGYTF	TGCAGTGTGGGTAGGGGCTATGGCTACACCTTC
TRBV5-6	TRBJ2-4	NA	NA	CASSLVGVAKNIQYF	TGTGCCAGCAGCTTGGTAGGAGTAGCCAAAAACATTCAGTACTTC
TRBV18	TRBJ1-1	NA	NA	CASSPEIANTEAFF	TGTGCCAGCTCACCGGAGATAGCGAACACTGAAGCTTTCTTT
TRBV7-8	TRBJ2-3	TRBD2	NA	CASSLALTSGGSTDTQYF	TGTGCCAGCAGCTTAGCGTTAACTAGCGGGGGTAGCACAGATACGCAGTATTTT
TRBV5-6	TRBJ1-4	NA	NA	CASSPKRVVGIGNEKLFF	TGTGCCAGCAGCCCAAAAAGGGTCGTGGGAATCGGGAATGAAAAACTGTTTTTT
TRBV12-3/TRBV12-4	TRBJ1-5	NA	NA	CASTNRDNQPQHF	TGTGCCAGCACCAACAGGGACAATCAGCCCCAGCATTTT
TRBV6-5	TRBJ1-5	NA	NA	CASSPDRNQPQHF	TGTGCCAGCAGCCCCGACAGGAATCAGCCCCAGCATTTT
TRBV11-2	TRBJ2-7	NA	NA	CASSPSRSYGRSYEQYF	TGTGCCAGCAGCCCTAGCCGTAGCTACGGCCGGTCCTACGAGCAGTACTTC
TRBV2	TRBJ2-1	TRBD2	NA	CASSGLAGWDEQFF	TGTGCCAGCAGTGGGCTAGCGGGGTGGGATGAGCAGTTCTTC
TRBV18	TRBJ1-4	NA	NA	CASSPSVATGDEKLFF	TGTGCCAGCTCACCCTCGGTCGCCACAGGAGATGAAAAACTGTTTTTT
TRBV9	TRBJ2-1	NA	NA	CASSAHNEQFF	TGTGCCAGCAGCGCCCACAATGAGCAGTTCTTC
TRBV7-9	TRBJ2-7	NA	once	CASSLQGYEQYF	TGTGCCAGCAGCTTGCAGGGCTACGAGCAGTACTTC
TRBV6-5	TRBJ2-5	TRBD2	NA	CASTRLAGGSETQYF	TGTGCCAGCACTAGACTAGCGGGGGGCTCGGAGACCCAGTACTTC
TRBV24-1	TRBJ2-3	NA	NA	CATSVGSTDTQYF	TGTGCCACCAGTGTGGGGAGCACAGATACGCAGTATTTT
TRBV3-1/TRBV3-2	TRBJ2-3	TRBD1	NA	CASSRGQGTKYTQYF	TGTGCCAGCAGCCGAGGACAGGGTACGAAATATACGCAGTATTTT
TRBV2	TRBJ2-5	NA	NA	CASRRQLETQYF	TGTGCCAGCAGGCGACAGCTAGAGACCCAGTACTTC
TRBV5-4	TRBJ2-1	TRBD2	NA	CASSYRLGGGTSYNEQFF	TGTGCCAGCAGCTACCGACTGGGCGGGGGGACATCCTACAATGAGCAGTTCTTC
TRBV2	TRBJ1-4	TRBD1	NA	CASSAQGVIEKLFF	TGTGCCAGCAGTGCACAGGGGGTCATTGAAAAACTGTTTTTT
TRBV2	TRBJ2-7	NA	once	CASSGSGPYEQYF	TGTGCCAGCAGTGGGTCAGGACCCTACGAGCAGTACTTC
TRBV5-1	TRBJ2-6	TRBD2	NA	CASSYGGGGANVLTF	TGCGCCAGCAGCTACGGGGGGGGTGGGGCCAACGTCCTGACTTTC
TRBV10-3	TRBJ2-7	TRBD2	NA	CAIGTSSYEQYF	TGTGCCATCGGGACTAGCTCCTACGAGCAGTACTTC
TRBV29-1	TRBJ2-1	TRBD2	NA	CSVDKAPGLIYNEQFF	TGCAGCGTTGATAAGGCTCCGGGACTAATTTACAATGAGCAGTTCTTC
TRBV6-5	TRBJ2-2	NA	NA	CASSFRTGELFF	TGTGCCAGCAGTTTTAGGACCGGGGAGCTGTTTTTT
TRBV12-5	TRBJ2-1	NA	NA	CASGFEQFF	TGTGCTAGTGGTTTTGAGCAGTTCTTC
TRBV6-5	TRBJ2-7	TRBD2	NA	CATREGGGYEQYF	TGTGCCACCAGGGAGGGCGGAGGGTACGAGCAGTACTTC
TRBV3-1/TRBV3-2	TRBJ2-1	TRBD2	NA	CASSQDLAGPGFSQFF	TGTGCCAGCAGCCAAGATCTAGCGGGGCCTGGGTTCTCGCAGTTCTTC